Included here is one TCR beta chain sequence, with context. The data are from a study of long-term antiretroviral therapy in people with HIV. The assay, immunoSEQ v3.0, was run at survey level. Clones were read by immunoSEQ multiplex PCR, and TCRdb kept only the in-frame ones, dropping some. Of around 21,000 clones in the sample, 80% to 90% were seen once. Trimming removed 8 bases at V and 3 bases at J, with 15 bases between. The CDR3 consists of 14 residues. Germline lookup yields CDR1 MNHNY and CDR2 SVGAGI (reference sequence). The clonotype originates from a man between 18 and 35 years old with HIV. Material: unsorted PBMCs, obtained 0.2 years before starting antiretroviral therapy. The chain combines TRBV6-6 with TRBJ2-3; D possibly corresponds to TRBD2 (6 bases). The CDR3 DNA follows: TGTGCCAGCGGGGACTCCTTGGGGACAGATACGCAGTATTTT. It yields the protein CASGDSLGTDTQYF.